This T cell receptor (beta chain) was profiled in a study of T cells expressing NK-cell markers. Study in general: Most of the eight sequenced donors tested HCMV-seropositive; one tested seronegative. General study results and limits: A range of roughly 1.0-8% of CD8+ T cells consisted of dominant NKG2C+ clonotypes in several donors.

The CDR3 sequence is 14 residues long. Germline assignment: CDR1 SQVTM and CDR2 ANQGSEA. Scientists made TCR beta cDNA using 5'RACE template switching with UMIs. TCRdb reprocessed the 5' RACE reads, with one entry per CDR3 protein and no DNA. Its table records about 150,000 distinct CDR3 sequences. Remarks on this clonotype: What it recognizes is unknown.

This TCR derives from a woman aged 45 to 65 in good health. The sample was blood T cells: a sorted CD56 or NKG2C T cell subset, CD4+ or CD8+ T cells, or bulk PBMC T cells (not recorded which). V and J are TRBV29-1 and TRBJ2-5; the TRBD2 assignment by TCRdb is unverifiable without DNA. CDR3: CSAALENRLETQYF.